Listed below are T cell receptor beta chains from one sample, sequenced in a study of T cells after yellow fever vaccination. Each CDR3 protein gets one entry after TCRdb re-called the 5' RACE reads with MiXCR. The sample contains 500,000 to 650,000 distinct CDR3 sequences, around 17% of which appear only once. Sequenced here: PBMCs, sampled about 5 days after the first yellow fever vaccination. These TCRs come from a man between 18 and 29 years old who received the YFV17D yellow fever vaccine. Both conserved end residues are part of each CDR3. D genes are given only for firm matches. Clone size appears in some rows only: once, few, many, or a class for an expanded clone.

v_call	j_call	clone_size	d_call	cdr3_aa	cdr3_nt
TRBV5-6	TRBJ1-2	-	-	CASSLDRSGIYGYTF	TGTGCCAGCAGCTTGGACCGGTCAGGGATTTATGGCTACACCTTC
TRBV4-1	TRBJ1-4	few	-	CASSQEGGWDEKLFF	TGCGCCAGCAGCCAAGAGGGGGGCTGGGATGAAAAACTGTTTTTT
TRBV12-3/TRBV12-4	TRBJ1-1	-	TRBD1	CASSWTGWSTEAFF	TGTGCCAGCAGTTGGACAGGGTGGAGCACTGAAGCTTTCTTT
TRBV6-2/TRBV6-3	TRBJ2-7	-	-	CASSNTYEQYF	TGTGCCAGCAGCAACACGTACGAGCAGTACTTC
TRBV18	TRBJ2-6	-	-	CASSEMVRVRYSGANVLTF	TGTGCCAGCTCAGAGATGGTACGAGTAAGATACTCTGGGGCCAACGTCCTGACTTTC
TRBV9	TRBJ2-1	few	-	CASSVAGTASYNEQFF	TGTGCCAGCAGCGTAGCCGGGACTGCTTCCTACAATGAGCAGTTCTTC
TRBV28	TRBJ1-5	once	TRBD1	CASGDSDFLSNQPQHF	TGTGCCAGCGGGGACAGCGACTTCCTTAGCAATCAGCCCCAGCATTTT
TRBV5-5	TRBJ1-1	-	-	CASSLGSRTGHTEAFF	TGTGCCAGCAGCTTGGGGTCCCGAACAGGGCACACTGAAGCTTTCTTT
TRBV7-2	TRBJ2-3	many	-	CASSLVRTGTDTQYF	TGTGCCAGCAGCTTAGTTAGGACTGGCACAGATACGCAGTATTTT
TRBV5-1	TRBJ1-2	few	TRBD1	CASSATGAQGYGYTF	TGCGCCAGCAGCGCTACAGGGGCGCAGGGCTATGGCTACACCTTC
TRBV5-1	TRBJ2-3	-	TRBD1	CASSLVTGAVPDTQYF	TGCGCCAGCAGCTTGGTGACAGGGGCAGTCCCAGATACGCAGTATTTT
TRBV7-2	TRBJ2-1	-	TRBD2	CASSLFLAGGNEQFF	TGTGCCAGCAGCTTATTTCTAGCGGGGGGCAATGAGCAGTTCTTC
TRBV19	TRBJ1-5	few	-	CASSILGQPSSNQPQHF	TGTGCCAGTAGTATCTTAGGGCAACCTTCTAGCAATCAGCCCCAGCATTTT
TRBV12-3/TRBV12-4	TRBJ2-2	few	-	CASDLGGKTGELFF	TGTGCCAGCGACCTCGGAGGGAAGACCGGGGAGCTGTTTTTT
TRBV27	TRBJ2-3	few	-	CASSSFSGIPTDTQYF	TGTGCCAGCAGTTCTTTTTCGGGTATTCCCACAGATACGCAGTATTTT
TRBV11-1	TRBJ1-5	few	-	CASSLAGALPFSNQPQHF	TGTGCCAGCAGCTTAGCCGGGGCTCTTCCCTTTAGCAATCAGCCCCAGCATTTT
TRBV20-1	TRBJ2-1	few	-	CSARDDGNSYNEQFF	TGCAGTGCTAGAGATGATGGGAACTCCTACAATGAGCAGTTCTTC
TRBV5-1	TRBJ1-2	few	TRBD1	CASSLGQGAAAMSYTF	TGCGCCAGCAGCTTGGGACAGGGGGCCGCTGCTATGAGCTACACCTTC
TRBV12-3/TRBV12-4	TRBJ2-7	-	-	CASSFSYYEQYF	TGTGCCAGCAGTTTTAGTTATTACGAGCAGTACTTC
TRBV7-3	TRBJ2-1	few	TRBD2	CATQQVAGGGEQFF	TGTGCGACCCAGCAGGTAGCGGGGGGAGGAGAGCAGTTCTTC
TRBV6-2/TRBV6-3	TRBJ1-4	few	-	CASPGDLDEKLFF	TGTGCCAGCCCAGGGGATCTGGATGAAAAACTGTTTTTT
TRBV7-9	TRBJ1-3	-	-	CASSFSGPDSNTIYF	TGTGCCAGCAGCTTTTCTGGCCCGGATTCTAACACCATATATTTT
TRBV6-2/TRBV6-3	TRBJ1-5	-	-	CASSYPQASQPQHF	TGTGCCAGCAGTTACCCACAAGCAAGTCAGCCCCAGCATTTT